The 18 T cell receptor beta chains given below trace back to one sample, sequenced in a study of blood T cell repertoires in COVID-19. Produced via immunoSEQ multiplex PCR; TCRdb's table is partial and in-frame only. Of about 150,000 clones in the sample, around 80% were seen once. Sequenced sample: peripheral blood. The receptors originated from a human donor with acute or convalescent COVID-19. The donor label of this sample is uncertain.

The V call is TRBV9, the J call TRBJ1-3; TRBD1 is a possible D gene (5 bases). Trimming took 5 bases from V and 2 from J, leaving 11 bases between them. CDR3 length: 14 amino acids. The germline CDR1 and CDR2 sequences are SGDLS and YYNGEE. This chain's CDR3 is CASSRGPAGNTIYF. The CDR3 region has the DNA TGTGCCAGCAGTAGGGGCCCGGCTGGAAACACCATATATTTT.

The chain carries TRBV10-3 and TRBJ2-1; no clear D gene. V dropped 10 bases and J dropped 5 bases, with 9 bases sitting between them. CDR1 is ENHRY and CDR2 is SYGVKD in the germline V gene. The CDR3 contains 11 residues. The CDR3 DNA follows: TGTGCCAGTTTACGGGACAATGAGCAGTTCTTC. It codes for CASLRDNEQFF.

The chain carries TRBV4-1 and TRBJ1-2, with D tentatively TRBD1 (5 bases). The CDR3 consists of 15 residues. V was pared by 0 bases and J by 4 bases, with 12 bases between. Germline V gene sequence: CDR1 MGHRA, CDR2 YSYEKL. The CDR3 reads CASSQDNGGVYGYTF. The CDR3 coding sequence is TGCGCCAGCAGCCAAGATAACGGGGGGGTCTATGGCTACACCTTC.

V gene TRBV30 combines with J gene TRBJ1-4; TRBD1 is a possible D gene (6 bases). V lost 1 base and J lost 7, with 13 bases in between. The CDR3 totals 14 residues. Germline-derived CDR1 and CDR2 are GTSNPN and SVGIG (reference sequence). The CDR3 loop reads CAWSALLGGEKLFF. CDR3 DNA sequence: TGTGCCTGGAGTGCCCTTCTAGGGGGTGAAAAACTGTTTTTT.

The chain is built from TRBV30 and TRBJ1-2; D is unclear. The CDR3 extends over 11 amino acids. V lost 8 bases to trimming and J lost 7 bases, with 14 bases between them. CDR1 GTSNPN and CDR2 SVGIG come from the germline V gene (reference sequence). The DNA of the CDR3 is TGTGCCCTTCACGGTGAGGCTGGCTACACCTTC. Translating it yields CALHGEAGYTF.

CDR3 DNA sequence: TGTGCCAGCAGTTTTAGCCTGAATCAGCCCCAGCATTTT. This sequence encodes CASSFSLNQPQHF. The J gene is TRBJ1-5, the V gene TRBV28; no definite D call. V was clipped by 3 bases and J by 4 bases, with 7 bases between them. Germline CDR1 is MDHEN and CDR2 is SYDVKM. The CDR3 covers 13 residues.

This chain links TRBV12-5 with TRBJ2-5; D gene uncertain. The V gene lost 2 bases and the J gene lost 0 bases, with 10 bases spanning the gap. The CDR3 spans 15 residues. Germline V gene lookup returns CDR1 LGHNT and CDR2 FRNRAP. CDR3 sequence (DNA): TGTGCTAGTGGTTTGTCTACAGAGAACCAAGAGACCCAGTACTTC. Translated: CASGLSTENQETQYF.

This clone was counted a few times. The V call is TRBV6-5, the J call TRBJ1-1; D may be TRBD1 (5 bases). The germline V and J ends were trimmed by 11 bases and 5 bases, with 15 bases remaining between them. Germline CDR1 MNHEY, CDR2 SVGAGI. The CDR3 length is 12 residues. CDR3 protein: CAARGMGTEAFF. In DNA, the CDR3 is TGTGCCGCGCGGGGCATGGGAACTGAAGCTTTCTTT.

V gene TRBV30 combines with J gene TRBJ1-2; tentative D call: TRBD1 (6 bases). The CDR3 is made up of 15 amino acids. The V gene's germline CDR1 is GTSNPN and CDR2 SVGIG (reference sequence). The V gene lost 0 bases and the J gene lost 4 bases, with 15 bases spanning the gap. CDR3 residues: CAWSVRYQGSYGYTF. CDR3 sequence (DNA): TGTGCCTGGAGTGTACGATACCAGGGGAGCTATGGCTACACCTTC. Full variable domain (remainder filled in from reference TRBV30 and TRBJ1-2): SQTIHQWPATLVQPVGSPLSLECTVEGTSNPNLYWYRQAAGRGLQLLFYSVGIGQISSEVPQNLSASRPQDRQFILSSKKLLLSDSGFYLCAWSVRYQGSYGYTFGSGTRLTVV.

This sequence joins TRBV6-5 and TRBJ1-5; D not resolved. The germline V gene has CDR1 MNHEY and CDR2 SVGAGI. V dropped 6 bases and J dropped 2 bases, with 14 bases sitting between them. There are 15 residues in the CDR3. CDR3 sequence: CASRAWVQGNQPQHF. The CDR3 coding sequence is TGTGCCAGCAGGGCATGGGTTCAGGGCAATCAGCCCCAGCATTTT.

V and J are TRBV15 and TRBJ1-4, with D unclear. The CDR3 has 19 amino acids. Trimming shortened V by 0 bases and J by 4 bases, and 21 bases separated the two germline ends. Per germline, CDR1 LNHNV and CDR2 YYDKDF (reference sequence). The CDR3 reads CATSRDFLESPTFNEKLFF. The CDR3 DNA is TGTGCCACCAGCAGAGATTTTTTAGAGAGCCCCACCTTTAATGAAAAACTGTTTTTT.

This sequence joins TRBV6-4 and TRBJ2-1; 11 nucleotides match TRBD2. Germline V lookup: CDR1 MRHNA, CDR2 SNTAGT. The CDR3 loop spans 15 amino acids. The junction had 3 bases not matched to a gene; V was cut back by 5 bases and J by 3 bases. The CDR3 loop reads CASSRLAGNYNEQFF. Here the CDR3 DNA reads TGTGCCAGCAGTAGACTAGCGGGGAACTACAATGAGCAGTTCTTC.

This chain uses TRBV5-1 with TRBJ2-3; TRBD2 aligns across 10 bases. Germline V gene data show CDR1 as SGHRS and CDR2 as YFSETQ. Trimming took 0 bases from V and 3 from J; bases not matched to a gene: 4. The CDR3 is 16 residues long. In nucleotides, the CDR3 is TGCGCCAGCAGCTTGGGACAAGCGGGGGGGACAGATACGCAGTATTTT. Amino acid sequence: CASSLGQAGGTDTQYF.

V usage is TRBV3-1 (or the pseudogene TRBV3-2) and J usage is TRBJ2-3, with 15 bases that match TRBD2. CDR3 length: 16 amino acids. Unmatched junction bases numbered 2, after V lost 4 bases and J lost 3 bases. Germline loops: CDR1 LGHDT, CDR2 YNNKEL (reference sequence). The CDR3 nucleotides read TGTGCCAGCAGCCTGGGACTAGCGGGGGGTACAGATACGCAGTATTTT. Translation gives CASSLGLAGGTDTQYF.

This clone was found a few times. This rearrangement joins TRBV5-4 to TRBJ2-7, with 8 positions matching TRBD2. Germline V gives CDR1 SGHNT, CDR2 YYREEE (reference sequence). The CDR3 loop spans 15 amino acids. V lost 0 bases, J lost 1 base, and 3 bases stayed unmatched. CDR3 in DNA: TGTGCCAGCAGCTTGGAACGGGGGGGATCCTACGAGCAGTACTTC. It encodes CASSLERGGSYEQYF. Based on the CDR3 plus reference TRBV5-4 and TRBJ2-7, the full variable domain is ETGVTQSPTHLIKTRGQQVTLRCSSQSGHNTVSWYQQALGQGPQFIFQYYREEENGRGNFPPRFSGLQFPNYSSELNVNALELDDSALYLCASSLERGGSYEQYFGPGTRLTVT.

This CDR3 is CASSPPGGQGAYEQYF. CDR3 bases: TGTGCCAGCAGCCCGCCCGGGGGACAGGGAGCCTACGAGCAGTACTTC. The chain recombines TRBV5-4 with TRBJ2-7, with 9 bases lining up with TRBD1. The V gene end was trimmed by 4 bases and the J gene end by 2 bases; junction bases not matched to a gene: 10. Germline V gene data show CDR1 as SGHNT and CDR2 as YYREEE (reference sequence). The CDR3 runs 16 residues.

J is TRBJ2-5 and V is TRBV2; 8 bases are a match to TRBD1. Unmatched junction bases numbered 7, after V lost 5 bases and J lost 5 bases. CDR1 SNHLY and CDR2 FYNNEI come from the germline V gene. This CDR3 comprises 14 residues. The CDR3 DNA follows: TGTGCCAGCAGTTATCAGGGGGCCTGGGAGACCCAGTACTTC. The encoded protein is CASSYQGAWETQYF.

This chain joins TRBV5-8 and TRBJ1-6, with D unclear. Deletions cut 4 bases from V and 7 bases from J, with 12 bases between. The CDR3 has 14 amino acids. Germline CDR1 SGHTS, CDR2 YDEGEE. The CDR3 loop reads CASSPRGFNSPLHF. The CDR3 DNA sequence: TGTGCCAGCAGCCCCCGCGGGTTCAATTCACCCCTCCACTTT.